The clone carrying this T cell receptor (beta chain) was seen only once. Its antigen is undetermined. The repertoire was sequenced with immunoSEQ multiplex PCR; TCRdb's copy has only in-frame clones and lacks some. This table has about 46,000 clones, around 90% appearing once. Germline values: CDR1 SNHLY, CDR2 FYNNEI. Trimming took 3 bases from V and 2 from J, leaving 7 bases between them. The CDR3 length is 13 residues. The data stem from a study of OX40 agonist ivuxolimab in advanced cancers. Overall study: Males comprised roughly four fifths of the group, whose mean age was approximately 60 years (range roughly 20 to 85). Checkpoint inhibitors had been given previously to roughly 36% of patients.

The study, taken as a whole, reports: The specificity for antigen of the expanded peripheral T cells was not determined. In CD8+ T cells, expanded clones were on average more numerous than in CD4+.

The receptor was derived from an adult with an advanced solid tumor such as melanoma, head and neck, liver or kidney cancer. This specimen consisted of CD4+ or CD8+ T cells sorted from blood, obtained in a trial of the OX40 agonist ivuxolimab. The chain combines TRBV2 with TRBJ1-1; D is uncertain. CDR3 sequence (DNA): TGTGCCAGCAGTGAGAACCGAAACACTGAAGCTTTCTTT. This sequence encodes CASSENRNTEAFF.